The TCR beta chain under discussion was sequenced for a study of Ad26.COV2.S vaccination and SARS-CoV-2 variants. Study overall: Once or twice, 56 days apart, Ad26.COV2.S was delivered intramuscularly. Points from the study as a whole: Across vaccine and placebo recipients, the breadth of non-spike TCRs was similar. Vaccinees reportedly had broad spike-specific CD8+ and CD4+ T cell responses.

Stated treatment: around 19 received Ad26.COV2.S at low or high dose, single or two shots; five or six received placebo; per-sample allocation not given. Material that was analyzed had been drawn on day 63 after the first vaccine or placebo injection. Recruitment in Boston yielded a donor of adult age, 18-55 years. Profiled with immunoSEQ multiplex PCR; TCRdb holds only in-frame clones, not every one. The data hold 350,000 to 500,000 clones, with 90% observed a single time. This clone came up many times. Its antigen is still unknown. Trimming took off 0 bases at V and 5 bases at J, with 17 bases between the two ends. The CDR3 spans 16 residues. Germline V gene sequence: CDR1 LGHNA, CDR2 YSLEER.

The source was peripheral blood, collected in a trial of Ad26.COV2.S vaccine versus placebo. The chain links TRBV4-3 to TRBJ2-7, with D perhaps TRBD1 (7 bases). The receptor was derived from a person between 18 and 65 years old who received the Ad26.COV2.S COVID-19 vaccine or a placebo. The CDR3: CASSQEVGRGVDEQYF. Written as DNA, the CDR3 is TGCGCCAGCAGCCAAGAAGTAGGCAGGGGGGTCGACGAGCAGTACTTC.